A single sample is the source of the 8 T cell receptor beta chains below, sequenced in a study of blood T cells in healthy people across ages. Using a J-beta primer mix together with a sample-barcoded 5' primer, a second PCR was run for roughly 7 to 11 cycles. A single record per CDR3 protein comes from TCRdb applying MiXCR to the 5' RACE reads. This table has roughly 900,000 distinct CDR3 sequences, more than 25% appearing once. What was sequenced was blood. These receptors all come from a woman of 80 years or more in good health.

This clonotype was seen a few times. The chain recombines TRBV7-2 with TRBJ1-5, with TRBD1 matching over 8 bases. The V segment lost 5 bases and the J segment 6 bases; nucleotides outside the gene matches: 12. Looked up from germline, CDR1 is SGHTA and CDR2 is FQGNSA. This CDR3 spans 16 amino acids. The CDR3: CASSPLPDRGVQPQHF. In DNA, the CDR3 is TGTGCCAGCAGCCCGTTACCTGACAGGGGAGTTCAGCCCCAGCATTTT.

This clonotype was seen more than once but under ten times. The J gene is TRBJ1-1, the V gene TRBV5-1, with unresolved D. The CDR3 has 15 residues. With 4 bases removed from V and 6 bases from J, the gap between germline ends came to 19 bases. Germline V gene data show CDR1 as SGHRS and CDR2 as YFSETQ. The chain's CDR3 is CASSGGSRLGSEAFF. The CDR3 bases are TGCGCCAGCAGCGGCGGATCGCGGTTGGGGTCTGAAGCTTTCTTT. The complete variable domain, with remaining parts taken from reference TRBV5-1 and TRBJ1-1, reads KAGVTQTPRYLIKTRGQQVTLSCSPISGHRSVSWYQQTPGQGLQFLFEYFSETQRNKGNFPGRFSGRQFSNSRSEMNVSTLELGDSALYLCASSGGSRLGSEAFFGQGTRLTVV.

The gene calls are TRBV10-3 and TRBJ1-2; D perhaps matches TRBD1 (5 bases). The germline V and J ends were trimmed by 0 bases and 4 bases, with 12 bases remaining between them. This CDR3 contains 15 residues. From germline, CDR1 is ENHRY and CDR2 SYGVKD. The CDR3 DNA follows: TGTGCCATCAGTGAGTCTGAGGGGAGGCCCTATGGCTACACCTTC. This translates into CAISESEGRPYGYTF.

This clonotype was seen ten or more times. This chain joins TRBV20-1 and TRBJ2-1; TRBD2 aligns across 10 bases. The CDR3 is 15 residues long. Germline CDR1 and CDR2: DFQATT and SNEGSKA (reference sequence). V lost 4 bases and J lost 4; bases outside the gene matches: 7. DNA for the CDR3: TGCAGTGCTACCTCTAGCGGGGGAGTTTACAATGAGCAGTTCTTC. Amino acids: CSATSSGGVYNEQFF.

On this clonotype itself: A much larger clone lies a single base off, so this may be a read error. The genes are TRBV7-8 and TRBJ2-7, with 9 bases that match TRBD1. The germline V gene encodes CDR1 SGHVS and CDR2 FQNEAQ. This CDR3 has 16 residues. In nucleotides, the CDR3 is TGTGCCGGCAGCAACCGGGACAGGGTATTCTCCTACGAGCAGTACTTC. It yields the protein CAGSNRDRVFSYEQYF.

DNA for the CDR3: TGTGCCAGCAGTTACAGGACTAGCGGGGTTCACCAAGAGACCCAGTACTTC. Translation: CASSYRTSGVHQETQYF. The V gene is TRBV6-5, the J gene TRBJ2-5; 12 bases are a match to TRBD2. The CDR3 extends over 17 amino acids. V was pared by 2 bases and J by 0 bases, with 4 bases of the junction left unmatched. CDR1 and CDR2 (germline): MNHEY, SVGAGI.

This rearrangement joins TRBV3-1 to TRBJ1-3; no firm D call. The CDR3 spans 17 residues. Trimming removed 1 base from V and 0 bases from J, with 13 bases in between. The germline V gene has CDR1 LGHDT and CDR2 YNNKEL (reference sequence). CDR3 loop: CASSQGSGLNSGNTIYF. CDR3 DNA sequence: TGTGCCAGCAGCCAAGGAAGTGGCCTCAACTCTGGAAACACCATATATTTT.

This clonotype was detected ten times or more. This chain links TRBV5-1 with TRBJ2-7; D possibly corresponds to TRBD2 (6 bases). The CDR3 sequence is 15 residues long. Germline values: CDR1 SGHRS, CDR2 YFSETQ. V lost 4 bases and J 0 bases, leaving 14 bases between the germline ends. CDR3 sequence reads: CASSPDGLFSYEQYF. Written as DNA, the CDR3 is TGCGCCAGCAGCCCGGACGGACTATTCTCCTACGAGCAGTACTTC.